This record concerns one T cell receptor beta chain sequence. Its target is not known. This entry comes from a study of shared clonotypes between healthy human individuals. Overall study findings and caveats: Clonotype sharing among the donors was expected to vary with sequencing depth.

The CDR3 runs to 13 residues. Germline values: CDR1 ENHRY, CDR2 SYGVKD. Trimming cost V 4 bases and J 4 bases, with 10 bases left between them. Naive CD8 cells, CD45RO-negative and positively selected for CCR7, excluded terminally differentiated effector memory CD45RA+ cells. The study ran the assay at deep level. Sequencing used immunoSEQ multiplex PCR; TCRdb keeps in-frame clones, though not all of them. This sample yields more than 2 million clones, of which 90% to 95% are seen a single time; roughly 1.7% belongs to the top ten. The sequence derives from a man younger than 30 in good health. Some clones in this sample may be carry-over from other donors' samples. V usage is TRBV10-3 and J usage is TRBJ1-1; TRBD1 might be the D (5 bases). The sequencing input was naive CD8+ T cells from PBMCs. CDR3 bases: TGTGCCATCAGTGGACTAGACAGCACTGAAGCTTTCTTT. It codes for CAISGLDSTEAFF.